This T cell receptor beta chain was profiled in a study of CD8 T cells in Susac syndrome. Study-level background: When blood was collected, patients with Susac syndrome were therapy-naive, were taking corticosteroids, or were receiving intravenous immunoglobulin alone.

Germline CDR1 is SGHTA and CDR2 is FQGNSA. The CDR3 has 14 amino acids. V was cut by 0 bases and J by 6 bases, with 11 bases left in between. CD8+ and CD4+ T cells taken from blood had their TCR beta sequenced. Patients with Susac syndrome met diagnostic criteria that were recently defined for definite or probable disease. The CD8+ and CD4+ T cells were negatively isolated, with the TEMRA cells enriched by FACS. Random-hexamer reverse transcription was applied to 0.5 to 1 ug RNA. TCRdb analysed the immunoSEQ multiplex PCR reads with MiXCR anew, one entry per CDR3 protein. The data contain around 110,000 distinct CDR3 sequences, roughly 95% of them singletons.

This TCR was recovered from a human donor with Susac syndrome. Sequencing was done on a sample of CD4+ T cells from PBMCs. The chain combines TRBV7-2 with TRBJ1-1; possibly TRBD1 for D (5 bases). The CDR3 protein is CASSLALQGAEAFF. The CDR3, as DNA: TGTGCCAGCAGCTTAGCGCTTCAAGGGGCTGAAGCTTTCTTT. Filled out from reference TRBV7-2 and TRBJ1-1, the complete variable domain reads GAGVSQSPSNKVTEKGKDVELRCDPISGHTALYWYRQSLGQGLEFLIYFQGNSAPDKSGLPSDRFSAERTGGSVSTLTIQRTQQEDSAVYLCASSLALQGAEAFFGQGTRLTVV.